This T cell receptor beta chain was sequenced for a study of blood T cell repertoires in COVID-19. The protocol was immunoSEQ multiplex PCR, while the TCRdb copy is restricted to in-frame clones and leaves out a portion. The sample contains roughly 30,000 clones, roughly 90% of which appear only once. Sequencing was carried out using peripheral blood. This clonotype was sampled from a human donor in a cohort sampled during active COVID-19.

CDR3 DNA: TGTGCCAGCAGTTTGGGACAGGGGAGTTTCTACGAGCAGTACTTC. Residues: CASSLGQGSFYEQYF. The chain employs TRBV27 and TRBJ2-7, with 10 nucleotides matching TRBD1. Germline V gives CDR1 MNHEY, CDR2 SMNVEV (reference sequence). This CDR3 has 15 amino acids. V was clipped by 3 bases and J by 3 bases; unmatched bases: 5.